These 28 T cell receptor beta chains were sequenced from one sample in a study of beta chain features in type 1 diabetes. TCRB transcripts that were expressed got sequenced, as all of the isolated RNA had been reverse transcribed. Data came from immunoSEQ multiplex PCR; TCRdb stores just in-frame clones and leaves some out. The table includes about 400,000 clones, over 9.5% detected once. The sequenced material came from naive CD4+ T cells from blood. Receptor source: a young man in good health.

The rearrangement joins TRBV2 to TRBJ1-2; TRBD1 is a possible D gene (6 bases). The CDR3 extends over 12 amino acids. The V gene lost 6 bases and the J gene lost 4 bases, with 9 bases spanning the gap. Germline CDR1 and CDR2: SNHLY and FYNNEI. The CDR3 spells CASSRGFYGYTF. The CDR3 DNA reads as TGTGCCAGCAGCAGGGGTTTCTATGGCTACACCTTC.

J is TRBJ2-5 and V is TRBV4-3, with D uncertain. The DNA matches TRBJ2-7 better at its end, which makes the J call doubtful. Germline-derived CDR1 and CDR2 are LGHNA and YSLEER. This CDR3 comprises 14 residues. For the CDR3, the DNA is TGCGCCAGCAGCCAAGATCTGGGCCCCTACGAGCAGTACTTC. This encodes CASSQDLGPYEQYF.

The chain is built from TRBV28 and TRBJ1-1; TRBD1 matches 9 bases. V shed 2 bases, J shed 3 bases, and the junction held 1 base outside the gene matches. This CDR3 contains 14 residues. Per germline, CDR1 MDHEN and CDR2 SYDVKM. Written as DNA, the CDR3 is TGTGCCAGCAGTTTAGGGACAGGGTACACTGAAGCTTTCTTT. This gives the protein CASSLGTGYTEAFF.

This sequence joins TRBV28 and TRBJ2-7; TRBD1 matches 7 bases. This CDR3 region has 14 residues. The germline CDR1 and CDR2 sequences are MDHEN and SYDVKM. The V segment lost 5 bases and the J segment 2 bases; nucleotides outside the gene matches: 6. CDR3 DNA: TGTGCCAGCAGTGTGTCCGGGACAGCCTACGAGCAGTACTTC. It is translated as CASSVSGTAYEQYF.

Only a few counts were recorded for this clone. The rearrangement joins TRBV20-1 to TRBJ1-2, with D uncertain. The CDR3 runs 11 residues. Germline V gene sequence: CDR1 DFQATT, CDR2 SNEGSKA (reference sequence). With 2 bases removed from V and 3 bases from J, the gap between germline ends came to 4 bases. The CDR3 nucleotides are TGCAGTGCTAGAAGCGACTATGGCTACACCTTC. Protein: CSARSDYGYTF.

This chain's CDR3 is CASSVELDTQYF. In DNA form, the CDR3 reads TGTGCCAGCAGTGTTGAGCTAGATACGCAGTATTTT. The chain uses TRBV2 and TRBJ2-3, with D unclear. The CDR3 extends over 12 amino acids. Trimming pared 4 bases from V and 5 bases from J, leaving 7 bases between. The germline gives CDR1 SNHLY, CDR2 FYNNEI.

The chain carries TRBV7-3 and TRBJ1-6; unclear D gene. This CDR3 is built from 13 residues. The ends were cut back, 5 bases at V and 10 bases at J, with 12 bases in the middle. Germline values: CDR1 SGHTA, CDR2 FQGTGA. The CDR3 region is CASSPGPGSPLHF. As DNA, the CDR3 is TGTGCCAGCAGCCCCGGCCCCGGGTCACCCCTCCACTTT. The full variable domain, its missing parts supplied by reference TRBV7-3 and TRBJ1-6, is GAGVSQTPSNKVTEKGKYVELRCDPISGHTALYWYRQSLGQGPEFLIYFQGTGAADDSGLPNDRFFAVRPEGSVSTLKIQRTERGDSAVYLCASSPGPGSPLHFGNGTRLTVT.

The CDR3, as DNA: TGTGCCAGTAGTATCGGTGACAGAACAAACATTCAGTACTTC. Its translation: CASSIGDRTNIQYF. The rearrangement uses TRBV19 and TRBJ2-4, with a weak D call TRBD1 (5 bases). Looked up from germline, CDR1 is LNHDA and CDR2 is SQIVND (reference sequence). This CDR3 is built from 14 residues. Trimming cost V 3 bases and J 6 bases, with 12 bases left between them.

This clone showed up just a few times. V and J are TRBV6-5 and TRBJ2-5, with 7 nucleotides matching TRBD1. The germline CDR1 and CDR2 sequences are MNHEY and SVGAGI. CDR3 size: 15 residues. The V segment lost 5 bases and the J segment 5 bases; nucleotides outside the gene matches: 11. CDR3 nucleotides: TGTGCCAGCAGTAACAGGGGCCCACGGTTGGAGACCCAGTACTTC. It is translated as CASSNRGPRLETQYF.

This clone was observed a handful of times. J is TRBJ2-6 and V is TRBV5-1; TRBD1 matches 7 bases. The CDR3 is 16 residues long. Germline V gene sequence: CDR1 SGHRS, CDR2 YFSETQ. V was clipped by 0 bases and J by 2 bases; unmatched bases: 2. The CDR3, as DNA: TGCGCCAGCAGCTTGGCTACAGGGGCTGGGGCCAACGTCCTGACTTTC. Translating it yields CASSLATGAGANVLTF.

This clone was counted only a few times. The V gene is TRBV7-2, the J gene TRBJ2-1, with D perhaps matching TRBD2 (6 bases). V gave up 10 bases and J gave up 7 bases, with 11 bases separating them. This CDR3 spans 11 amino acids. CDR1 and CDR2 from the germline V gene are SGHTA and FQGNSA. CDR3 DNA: TGTGCCATCAGGCTAGCGAATGAGCAGTTCTTC. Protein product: CAIRLANEQFF.

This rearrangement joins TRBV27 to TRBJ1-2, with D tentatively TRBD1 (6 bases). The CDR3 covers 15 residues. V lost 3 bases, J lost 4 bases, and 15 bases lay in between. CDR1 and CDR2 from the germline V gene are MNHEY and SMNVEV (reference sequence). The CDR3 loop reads CASSFTGGAGYGYTF. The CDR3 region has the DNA TGTGCCAGCAGTTTTACGGGGGGCGCCGGCTATGGCTACACCTTC.

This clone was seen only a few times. The CDR3 nucleotides read TGTGCCAGCAGCTCCAGCGGGGGGGTCGGCGAGACCCAGTACTTC. Residues: CASSSSGGVGETQYF. This chain joins TRBV7-3 and TRBJ2-5, with TRBD2 matching 10 bases. V shed 4 bases and J 5 bases; nucleotides not matched to a gene: 7. Germline values: CDR1 SGHTA, CDR2 FQGTGA. CDR3 size: 15 residues.

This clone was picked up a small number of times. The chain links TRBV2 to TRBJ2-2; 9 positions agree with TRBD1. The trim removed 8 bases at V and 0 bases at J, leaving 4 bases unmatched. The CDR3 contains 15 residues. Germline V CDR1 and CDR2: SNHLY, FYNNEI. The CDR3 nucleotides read TGTGCCAGCGGGGGACAGGGCTCGAACACCGGGGAGCTGTTTTTT. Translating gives CASGGQGSNTGELFF.

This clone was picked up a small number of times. The CDR3 region has the DNA TGTGCCAGCAGTCAACCAGGGGCCACCTCCTACGAGCAGTACTTC. Translation gives CASSQPGATSYEQYF. The V and J genes are TRBV6-1 and TRBJ2-7; TRBD1 might be the D (6 bases). The CDR3 is 15 residues long. Trimming took 5 bases from V and 0 from J, leaving 14 bases between them. Germline CDR1 is MNHNS and CDR2 is SASEGT.

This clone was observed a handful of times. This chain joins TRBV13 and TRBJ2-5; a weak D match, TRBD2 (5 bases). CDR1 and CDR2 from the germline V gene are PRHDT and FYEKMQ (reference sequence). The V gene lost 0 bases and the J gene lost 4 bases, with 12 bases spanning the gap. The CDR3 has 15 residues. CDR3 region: CASSLGLASRETQYF. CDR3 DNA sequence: TGTGCCAGCAGCTTAGGCTTGGCTAGCAGAGAGACCCAGTACTTC.

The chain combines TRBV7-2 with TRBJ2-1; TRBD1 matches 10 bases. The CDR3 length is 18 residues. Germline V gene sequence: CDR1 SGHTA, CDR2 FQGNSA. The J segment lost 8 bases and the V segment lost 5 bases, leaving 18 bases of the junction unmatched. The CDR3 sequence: CASSPKGVTGGATHEQFF. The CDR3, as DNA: TGTGCCAGCAGCCCCAAGGGTGTGACAGGGGGCGCAACGCATGAGCAGTTCTTC.

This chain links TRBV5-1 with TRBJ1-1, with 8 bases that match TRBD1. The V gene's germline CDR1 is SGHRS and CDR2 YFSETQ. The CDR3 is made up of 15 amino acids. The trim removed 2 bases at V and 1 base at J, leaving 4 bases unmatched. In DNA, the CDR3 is TGCGCCAGCAGCTTCACCGGGACAGGGAACACTGAAGCTTTCTTT. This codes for CASSFTGTGNTEAFF.

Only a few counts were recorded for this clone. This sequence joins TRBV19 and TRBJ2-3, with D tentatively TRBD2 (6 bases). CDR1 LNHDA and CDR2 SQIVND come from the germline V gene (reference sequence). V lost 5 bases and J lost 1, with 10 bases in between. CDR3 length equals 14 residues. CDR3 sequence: CASSEGLRTDTQYF. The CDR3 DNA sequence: TGTGCCAGTAGTGAGGGACTCCGCACAGATACGCAGTATTTT. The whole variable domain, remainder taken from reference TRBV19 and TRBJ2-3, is DGGITQSPKYLFRKEGQNVTLSCEQNLNHDAMYWYRQDPGQGLRLIYYSQIVNDFQKGDIAEGYSVSREKKESFPLTVTSAQKNPTAFYLCASSEGLRTDTQYFGPGTRLTVL.

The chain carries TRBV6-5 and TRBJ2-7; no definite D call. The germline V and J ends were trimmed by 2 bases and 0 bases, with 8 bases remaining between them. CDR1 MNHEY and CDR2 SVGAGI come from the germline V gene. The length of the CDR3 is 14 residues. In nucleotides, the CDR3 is TGTGCCAGCAGTTACCGGGTGCCCTCCTACGAGCAGTACTTC. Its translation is CASSYRVPSYEQYF.

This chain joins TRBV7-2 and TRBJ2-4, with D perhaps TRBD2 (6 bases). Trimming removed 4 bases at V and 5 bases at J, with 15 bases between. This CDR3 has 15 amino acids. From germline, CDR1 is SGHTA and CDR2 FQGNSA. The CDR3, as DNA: TGTGCCAGCAGCTCGGTGGGGGGAAAAGAAAACATTCAGTACTTC. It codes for CASSSVGGKENIQYF.

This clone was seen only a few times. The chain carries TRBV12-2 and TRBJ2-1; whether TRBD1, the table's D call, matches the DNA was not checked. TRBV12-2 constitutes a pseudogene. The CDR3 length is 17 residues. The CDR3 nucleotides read TGTGCAAGTCGCCGGGACAGGGCCTCCAGCTCCTACAATGAGCAGTTCTTC. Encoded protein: CASRRDRASSSYNEQFF.

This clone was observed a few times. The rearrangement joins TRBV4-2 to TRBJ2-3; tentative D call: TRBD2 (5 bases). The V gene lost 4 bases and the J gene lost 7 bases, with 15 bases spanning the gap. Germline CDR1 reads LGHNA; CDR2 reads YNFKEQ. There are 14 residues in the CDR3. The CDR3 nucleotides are TGTGCCAGCAGCCCGGCCAAACAGCGGAATACGCAGTATTTT. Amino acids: CASSPAKQRNTQYF.

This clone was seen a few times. The CDR3 coding sequence is TGTGCCAGCAGCTCTGACAGGGGGCTGGGTGAGCAGTACTTC. It encodes CASSSDRGLGEQYF. The V call is TRBV27, the J call TRBJ2-7, with 10 bases identical to TRBD1. From germline, CDR1 is MNHEY and CDR2 SMNVEV (reference sequence). V gave up 6 bases and J gave up 7 bases; unmatched junction bases: 9. The CDR3 has 14 amino acids.

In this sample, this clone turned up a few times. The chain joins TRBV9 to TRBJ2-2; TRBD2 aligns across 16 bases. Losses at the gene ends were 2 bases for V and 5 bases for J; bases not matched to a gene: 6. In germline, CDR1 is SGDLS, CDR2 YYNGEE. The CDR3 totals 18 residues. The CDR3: CASSVGTSGGAGTGELFF. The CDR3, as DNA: TGTGCCAGCAGCGTTGGGACTAGCGGGGGGGCCGGTACCGGGGAGCTGTTTTTT.

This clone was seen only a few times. As DNA, the CDR3 is TGTGCCAGCTCACCGGGCGGGAGGGCCGGGGAGCAGTTCTTC. Its protein is CASSPGGRAGEQFF. The chain combines TRBV18 with TRBJ2-1; TRBD2 matches 9 bases. The length of the CDR3 is 14 residues. Unmatched junction bases numbered 7, after V lost 3 bases and J lost 10 bases. Germline CDR1 KGHSH, CDR2 LQKENI.

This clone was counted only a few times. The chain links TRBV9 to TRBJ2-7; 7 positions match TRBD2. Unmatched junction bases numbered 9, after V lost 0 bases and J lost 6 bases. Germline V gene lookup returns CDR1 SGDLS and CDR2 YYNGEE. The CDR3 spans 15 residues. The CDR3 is CASSVEGGRSREQYF. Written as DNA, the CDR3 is TGTGCCAGCAGCGTAGAGGGCGGGAGATCGCGCGAGCAGTACTTC.

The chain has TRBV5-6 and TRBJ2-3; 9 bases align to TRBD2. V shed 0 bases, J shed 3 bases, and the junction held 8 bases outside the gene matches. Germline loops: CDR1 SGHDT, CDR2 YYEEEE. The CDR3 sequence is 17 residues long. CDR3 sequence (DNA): TGTGCCAGCAGCTTGGTGTTAGTCCTAGCGGGAACAGATACGCAGTATTTT. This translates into CASSLVLVLAGTDTQYF.